This TCR beta chain stems from a study of control samples from healthy donors and cancer patients. Profiled with immunoSEQ multiplex PCR; TCRdb holds only in-frame clones, not every one. The sample carries 95,000 to 100,000 clones, approximately 90% recorded once. This TCR was sampled from a man aged 25 to 40 in good health. Material for sequencing was blood.

CDR3 protein: CASSLVSSNTGELFF. DNA of the CDR3: TGTGCCAGCAGCTTGGTCAGTTCGAACACCGGGGAGCTGTTTTTT. The J gene is TRBJ2-2, the V gene TRBV5-6, with D hard to call. In germline, CDR1 is SGHDT, CDR2 YYEEEE. Trimming removed 0 bases at V and 0 bases at J, with 6 bases between. This CDR3 has 15 amino acids.